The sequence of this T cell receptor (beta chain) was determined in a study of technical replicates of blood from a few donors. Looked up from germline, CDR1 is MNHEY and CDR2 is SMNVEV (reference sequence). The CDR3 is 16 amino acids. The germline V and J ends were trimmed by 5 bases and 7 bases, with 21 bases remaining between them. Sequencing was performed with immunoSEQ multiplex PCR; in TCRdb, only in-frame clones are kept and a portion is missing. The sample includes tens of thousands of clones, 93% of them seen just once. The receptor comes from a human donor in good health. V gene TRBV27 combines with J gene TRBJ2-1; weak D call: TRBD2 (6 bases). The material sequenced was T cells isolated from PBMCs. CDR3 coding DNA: TGTGCCAGCAGTAGCGCATGGGGGGTCTCGTGGAATGAGCAGTTCTTC. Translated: CASSSAWGVSWNEQFF.